This record looks at one T cell receptor (beta chain) sequence and its context. Antigen unknown. The assay was immunoSEQ multiplex PCR, and TCRdb's table has in-frame clones only and misses some. The data hold some 40,000 clones, with 70% to 85% observed a single time. The data stem from a study of somatic mutations in cytotoxic T cells in rheumatoid arthritis. Positive magnetic bead selection, which isolated the CD4+ and CD8+ cells, was followed by a flow cytometry check of purity. Study findings and constraints: Exceedance of 20% of CD8+ cells by the largest CD8+ clone occurred in about an eighth of the roughly 65 patients. Within the rheumatoid arthritis patients, CD8+ clonality went up as age increased (Spearman r ~ 0.49). The same was not true of the healthy controls.

CDR3 length: 16 residues. CDR1 is MNHEY, CDR2 SVGAGI, per germline. Trimming stripped 2 bases from V and 7 bases from J, with 17 bases between. The sequence came from a man aged 35 to 55 in good health. V gene TRBV6-5 combines with J gene TRBJ2-2; D unresolved. The specimen was CD8+ T cells sorted from blood. The CDR3 is CASSYEMMPSSGELFF. CDR3 DNA: TGTGCCAGCAGTTACGAGATGATGCCGAGCAGCGGGGAGCTGTTTTTT.